The clone carrying this T cell receptor (beta chain) was seen a few times. This record comes from a study of metastatic and nonmetastatic thyroid tumors. The authors' processing: To classify distant metastasis in papillary thyroid cancer, a model was built from CDR3 differences across clinicopathological groups. TCRdb re-clonotyped the PCR reads through MiXCR. In this record, the V and J calls reflect TCRdb's handling and not the investigators' own analysis. Of about 52,000 clones in the sample, around a sixth were seen once. Treatment of any kind had been given to no patient before thyroid surgery. Germline V lookup: CDR1 MNHNS, CDR2 SASEGT. Trimming shortened V by 6 bases and J by 4 bases, and 15 bases separated the two germline ends. The CDR3 covers 14 residues.

The sample consisted of blood. The TCR comes from a female donor with papillary thyroid cancer or a benign thyroid nodule (not recorded which). Some clones in this sample may be carry-over from other donors' samples. V is TRBV6-1 and J is TRBJ1-2, with TRBD1 as a possible D gene (5 bases). The CDR3 DNA sequence: TGTGCCAGCAGGCGCCGGGACGAGAGCTATGGCTACACCTTC. Protein sequence: CASRRRDESYGYTF.